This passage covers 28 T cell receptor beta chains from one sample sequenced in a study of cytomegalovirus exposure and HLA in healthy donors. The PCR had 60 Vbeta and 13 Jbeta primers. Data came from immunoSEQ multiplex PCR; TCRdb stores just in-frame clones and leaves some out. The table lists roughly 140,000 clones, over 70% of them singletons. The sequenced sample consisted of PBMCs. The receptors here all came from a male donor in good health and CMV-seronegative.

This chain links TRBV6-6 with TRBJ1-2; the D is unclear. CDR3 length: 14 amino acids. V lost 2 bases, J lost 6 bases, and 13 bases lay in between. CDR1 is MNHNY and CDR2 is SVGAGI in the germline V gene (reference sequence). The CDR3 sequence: CASSYTAGGHGYTF. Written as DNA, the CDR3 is TGTGCCAGCAGTTACACGGCAGGAGGTCATGGCTACACCTTC.

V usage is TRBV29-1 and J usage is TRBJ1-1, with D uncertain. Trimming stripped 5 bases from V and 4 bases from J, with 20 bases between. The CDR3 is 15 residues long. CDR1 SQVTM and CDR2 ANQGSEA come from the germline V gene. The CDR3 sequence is CSVPREGRSGTEAFF. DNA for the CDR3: TGCAGCGTTCCCCGGGAGGGTCGGTCAGGCACTGAAGCTTTCTTT.

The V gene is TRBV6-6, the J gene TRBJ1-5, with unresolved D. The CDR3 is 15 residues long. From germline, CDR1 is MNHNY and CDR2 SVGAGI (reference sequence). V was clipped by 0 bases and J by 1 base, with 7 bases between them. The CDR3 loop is CASSYSRMSNQPQHF. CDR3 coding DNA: TGTGCCAGCAGTTACTCGAGGATGAGCAATCAGCCCCAGCATTTT.

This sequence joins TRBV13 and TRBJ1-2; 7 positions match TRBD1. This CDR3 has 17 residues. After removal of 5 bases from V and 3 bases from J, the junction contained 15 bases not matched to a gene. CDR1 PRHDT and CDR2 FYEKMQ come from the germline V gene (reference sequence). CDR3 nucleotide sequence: TGTGCCAGCAGCCCCCCCGCGGGACAGATATCCGACTATGGCTACACCTTC. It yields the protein CASSPPAGQISDYGYTF.

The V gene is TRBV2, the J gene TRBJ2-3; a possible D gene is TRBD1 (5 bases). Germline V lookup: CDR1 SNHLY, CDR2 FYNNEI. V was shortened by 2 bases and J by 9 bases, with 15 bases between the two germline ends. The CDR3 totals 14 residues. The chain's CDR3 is CASSEQTVGNTQYF. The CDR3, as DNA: TGTGCCAGCAGTGAACAGACAGTGGGGAACACGCAGTATTTT.

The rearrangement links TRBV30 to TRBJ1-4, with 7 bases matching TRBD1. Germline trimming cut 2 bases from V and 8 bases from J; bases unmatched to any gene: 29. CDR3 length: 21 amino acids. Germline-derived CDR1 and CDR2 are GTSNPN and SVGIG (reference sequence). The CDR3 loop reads CAWSPTQSGTVSWVQGEKLFF. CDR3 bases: TGTGCCTGGAGTCCGACCCAATCCGGGACAGTCTCATGGGTCCAAGGCGAAAAACTGTTTTTT.

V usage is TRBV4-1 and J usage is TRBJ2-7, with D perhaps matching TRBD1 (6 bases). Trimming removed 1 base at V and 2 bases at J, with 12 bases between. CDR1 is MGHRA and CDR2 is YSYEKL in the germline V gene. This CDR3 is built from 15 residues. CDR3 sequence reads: CASSQVGDKTYEQYF. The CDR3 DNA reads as TGCGCCAGCAGCCAAGTTGGGGACAAGACCTACGAGCAGTACTTC.

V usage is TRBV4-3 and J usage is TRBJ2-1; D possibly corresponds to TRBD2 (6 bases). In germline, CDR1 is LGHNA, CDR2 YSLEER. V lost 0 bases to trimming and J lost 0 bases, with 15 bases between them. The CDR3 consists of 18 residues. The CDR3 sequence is CASSQDYGAGTSYNEQFF. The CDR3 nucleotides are TGCGCCAGCAGCCAAGATTACGGGGCGGGGACCTCCTACAATGAGCAGTTCTTC.

DNA for the CDR3: TGTGCCAGCAGTGATAGGCCGGGGTCAGGAGATACGCAGTATTTT. This encodes CASSDRPGSGDTQYF. The V gene is TRBV25-1, the J gene TRBJ2-3, with D maybe TRBD2 (5 bases). CDR1 is MGHDK, CDR2 SYGVNS, per germline. This CDR3 is 15 amino acids long. V was clipped by 3 bases and J by 5 bases, with 15 bases between them.

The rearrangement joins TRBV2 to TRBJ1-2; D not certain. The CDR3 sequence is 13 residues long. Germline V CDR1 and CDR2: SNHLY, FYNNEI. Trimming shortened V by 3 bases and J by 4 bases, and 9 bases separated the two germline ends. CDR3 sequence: CASSDASGYGYTF. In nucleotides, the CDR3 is TGTGCCAGCAGTGATGCCTCGGGCTATGGCTACACCTTC.

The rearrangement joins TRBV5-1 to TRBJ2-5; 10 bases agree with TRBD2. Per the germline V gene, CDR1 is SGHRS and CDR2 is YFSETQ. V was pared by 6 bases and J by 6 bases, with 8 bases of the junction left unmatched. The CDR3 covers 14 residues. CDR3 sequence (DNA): TGCGCCAGCACCCAAGCGGGGGGGCAGCAGACCCAGTACTTC. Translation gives CASTQAGGQQTQYF. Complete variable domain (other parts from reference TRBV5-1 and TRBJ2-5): KAGVTQTPRYLIKTRGQQVTLSCSPISGHRSVSWYQQTPGQGLQFLFEYFSETQRNKGNFPGRFSGRQFSNSRSEMNVSTLELGDSALYLCASTQAGGQQTQYFGPGTRLLVL.

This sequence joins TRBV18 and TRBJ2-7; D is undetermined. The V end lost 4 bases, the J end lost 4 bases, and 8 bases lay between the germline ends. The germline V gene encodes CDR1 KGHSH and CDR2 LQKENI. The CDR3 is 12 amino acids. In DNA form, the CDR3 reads TGTGCCAGCTCACGGGCCATTTACGAGCAGTACTTC. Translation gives CASSRAIYEQYF.

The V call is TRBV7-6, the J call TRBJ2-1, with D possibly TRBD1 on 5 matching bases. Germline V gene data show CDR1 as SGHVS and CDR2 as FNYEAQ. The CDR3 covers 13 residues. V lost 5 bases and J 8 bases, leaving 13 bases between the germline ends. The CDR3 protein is CASSQTRVHEQFF. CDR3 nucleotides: TGTGCCAGCAGCCAGACCAGGGTTCATGAGCAGTTCTTC.

The CDR3 sequence: CASSPRLQETQYF. In DNA form, the CDR3 reads TGCGCCAGCAGCCCTAGACTCCAAGAGACCCAGTACTTC. The chain employs TRBV4-3 and TRBJ2-5; D unclear. Trimming took 4 bases from V and 1 from J, leaving 7 bases between them. The CDR3 has 13 residues. Germline V CDR1 and CDR2: LGHNA, YSLEER.

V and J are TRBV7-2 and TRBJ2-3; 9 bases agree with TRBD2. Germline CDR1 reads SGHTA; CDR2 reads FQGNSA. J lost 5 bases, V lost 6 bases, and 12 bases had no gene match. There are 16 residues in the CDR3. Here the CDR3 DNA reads TGTGCCAGCAGATCCTCTAGCGGGGCAATGGGAGATACGCAGTATTTT. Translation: CASRSSSGAMGDTQYF.

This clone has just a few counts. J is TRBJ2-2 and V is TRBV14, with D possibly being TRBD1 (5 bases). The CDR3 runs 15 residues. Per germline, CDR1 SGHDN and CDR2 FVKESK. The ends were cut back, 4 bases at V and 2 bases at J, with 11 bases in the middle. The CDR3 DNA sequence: TGTGCCAGCAGCCTCCGACAGCATAACACCGGGGAGCTGTTTTTT. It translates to CASSLRQHNTGELFF.

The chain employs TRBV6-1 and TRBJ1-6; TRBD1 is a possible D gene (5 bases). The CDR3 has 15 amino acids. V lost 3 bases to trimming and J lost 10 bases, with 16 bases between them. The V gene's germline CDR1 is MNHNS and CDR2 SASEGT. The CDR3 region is CASSDRGGLRSPLHF. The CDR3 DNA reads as TGTGCCAGCAGTGACCGGGGGGGTCTTCGCTCACCCCTCCACTTT.

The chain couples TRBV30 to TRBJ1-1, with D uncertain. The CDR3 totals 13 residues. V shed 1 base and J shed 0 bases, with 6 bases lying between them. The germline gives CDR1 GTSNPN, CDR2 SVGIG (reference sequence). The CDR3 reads CAWSAKLNTEAFF. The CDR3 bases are TGTGCCTGGAGTGCTAAGCTGAACACTGAAGCTTTCTTT. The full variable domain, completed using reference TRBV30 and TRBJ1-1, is SQTIHQWPATLVQPVGSPLSLECTVEGTSNPNLYWYRQAAGRGLQLLFYSVGIGQISSEVPQNLSASRPQDRQFILSSKKLLLSDSGFYLCAWSAKLNTEAFFGQGTRLTVV.

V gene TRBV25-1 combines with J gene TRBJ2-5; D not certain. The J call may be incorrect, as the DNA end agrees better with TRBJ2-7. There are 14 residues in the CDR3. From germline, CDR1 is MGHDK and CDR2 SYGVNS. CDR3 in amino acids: CASSEAGEWYEQYF. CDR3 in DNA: TGTGCCAGCAGTGAAGCCGGAGAATGGTACGAGCAGTACTTC.

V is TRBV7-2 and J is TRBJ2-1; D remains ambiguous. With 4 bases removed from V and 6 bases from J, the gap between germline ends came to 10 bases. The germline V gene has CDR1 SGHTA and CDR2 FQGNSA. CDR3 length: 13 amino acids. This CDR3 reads CASSSTALNEQFF. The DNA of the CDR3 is TGTGCCAGCAGCTCCACCGCGCTCAATGAGCAGTTCTTC.

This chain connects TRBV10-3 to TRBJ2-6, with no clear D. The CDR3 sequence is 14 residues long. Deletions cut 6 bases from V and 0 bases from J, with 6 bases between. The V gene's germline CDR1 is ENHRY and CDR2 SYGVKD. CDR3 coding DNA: TGTGCCATCAGCGCGAGCTCTGGGGCCAACGTCCTGACTTTC. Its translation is CAISASSGANVLTF.

The CDR3 DNA sequence: TGTGCCAGCAGCTTAGTGGGCATACCAGAAAAACTGTTTTTT. Its translation is CASSLVGIPEKLFF. The gene calls are TRBV7-8 and TRBJ1-4; D unresolved. Per germline, CDR1 SGHVS and CDR2 FQNEAQ. The V and J ends lost 1 base and 8 bases respectively, with 11 bases between them. The CDR3 covers 14 residues.

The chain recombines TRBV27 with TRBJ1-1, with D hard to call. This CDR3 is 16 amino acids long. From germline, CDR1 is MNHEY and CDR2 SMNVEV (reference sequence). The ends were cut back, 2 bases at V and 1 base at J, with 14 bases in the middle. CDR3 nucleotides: TGTGCCAGCAGTTTACGGGTATCCAGTTCGAACACTGAAGCTTTCTTT. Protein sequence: CASSLRVSSSNTEAFF.

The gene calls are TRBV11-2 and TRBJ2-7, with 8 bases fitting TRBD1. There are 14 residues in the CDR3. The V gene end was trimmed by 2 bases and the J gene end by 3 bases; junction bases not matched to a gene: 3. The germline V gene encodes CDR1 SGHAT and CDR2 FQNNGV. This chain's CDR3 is CASSLLQGDYEQYF. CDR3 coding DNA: TGTGCCAGCAGCTTATTACAGGGGGACTACGAGCAGTACTTC. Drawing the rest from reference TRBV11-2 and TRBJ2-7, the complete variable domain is EAGVAQSPRYKIIEKRQSVAFWCNPISGHATLYWYQQILGQGPKLLIQFQNNGVVDDSQLPKDRFSAERLKGVDSTLKIQPAKLEDSAVYLCASSLLQGDYEQYFGPGTRLTVT.

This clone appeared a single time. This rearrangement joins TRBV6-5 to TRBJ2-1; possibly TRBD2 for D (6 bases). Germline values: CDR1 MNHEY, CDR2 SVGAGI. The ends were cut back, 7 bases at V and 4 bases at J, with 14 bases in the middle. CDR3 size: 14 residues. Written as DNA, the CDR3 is TGTGCCAGCACCACGTCCGGGAGATACAATGAGCAGTTCTTC. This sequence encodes CASTTSGRYNEQFF.

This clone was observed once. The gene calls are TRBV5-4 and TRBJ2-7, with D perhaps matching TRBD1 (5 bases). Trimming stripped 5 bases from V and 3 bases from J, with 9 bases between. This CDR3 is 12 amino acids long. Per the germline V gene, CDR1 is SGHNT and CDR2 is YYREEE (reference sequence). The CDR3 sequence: CASSSTVYEQYF. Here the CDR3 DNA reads TGTGCCAGCAGTTCGACAGTCTACGAGCAGTACTTC.

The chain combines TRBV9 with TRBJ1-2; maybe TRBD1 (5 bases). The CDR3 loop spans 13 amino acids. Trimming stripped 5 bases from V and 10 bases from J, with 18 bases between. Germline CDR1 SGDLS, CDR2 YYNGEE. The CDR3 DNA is TGTGCCAGCAGGGGGGGGAGGCAAGAAGACTACACCTTC. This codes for CASRGGRQEDYTF.

The chain's CDR3 is CASSLLEDPYNEQFF. In DNA, the CDR3 is TGTGCCAGCAGCTTGCTGGAGGACCCCTACAATGAGCAGTTCTTC. The chain uses TRBV5-6 and TRBJ2-1, with TRBD2 as a possible D gene (5 bases). Germline V gives CDR1 SGHDT, CDR2 YYEEEE. This CDR3 contains 15 residues. Deletions cut 1 base from V and 2 bases from J, with 10 bases between.